The present entry profiles one T cell receptor beta chain with its context. Its antigen is unidentified. Germline V CDR1 and CDR2: MNHEY, SMNVEV (reference sequence). V was clipped by 6 bases and J by 4 bases; unmatched bases: 5. The CDR3 consists of 15 residues. It was genomic DNA that served as the template for profiling TCR beta VDJ and CDR3. TCRdb ran MiXCR on the reads and lists one entry per CDR3 protein. The sample comprises approximately 220,000 distinct CDR3 sequences, roughly 45% of which are singletons, and about 20% rests with the top ten. Only patients with CD8+CD57+ cell expansion on flow cytometry were chosen for sequencing. Therapy had not been given to patients before blood sampling. These data come from a study of CD8+CD57+ T cells in acquired aplastic anemia. Study conclusions and caveats: Common to patients and controls were twenty-nine CD8+ CDR3 sequences.

Sequencing was performed on sorted CD4+, CD8+, or CD8+CD57+ T cells (not recorded which) from PBMCs. The chain combines TRBV27 with TRBJ2-2; 10 positions agree with TRBD2. The receptor comes from a human donor with aplastic anemia. The chain's CDR3 is CASSSSGGLTGELFF. In DNA form, the CDR3 reads TGTGCCAGCAGCTCTAGCGGGGGTCTCACCGGGGAGCTGTTTTTT.